A single sample is the source of the 21 T cell receptor beta chains below, sequenced in a study of blood T cells in healthy people across ages. Together with a sample-barcoded 5' primer, a J-beta primer mix was included in a second PCR lasting 7 to 11 cycles. TCRdb independently ran MiXCR on the 5' RACE reads; one entry per CDR3 protein. The repertoire includes more than 500,000 distinct CDR3 sequences, 27% of them detected once, and roughly 18% sits in the top ten. Input material: blood. Source of these receptors: a woman between 65 and 79 years old in good health.

This clonotype was seen many times. The gene calls are TRBV4-1 and TRBJ1-1, with a tentative D call TRBD1 (6 bases). The CDR3 covers 15 residues. V was shortened by 1 base and J by 3 bases, with 12 bases between the two germline ends. From germline, CDR1 is MGHRA and CDR2 YSYEKL. The CDR3 bases are TGCGCCAGCAGCCAAGGCGGGGGCTGGGACACTGAAGCTTTCTTT. Encoded protein: CASSQGGGWDTEAFF.

The table lists this clonotype with a few counts. In DNA form, the CDR3 reads TGCAGTGCTGTGGGAGGGGTACACTACGAGCAGTACTTC. Residues: CSAVGGVHYEQYF. The chain uses TRBV20-1 and TRBJ2-1; 7 nucleotides agree with TRBD2. The closer fit of TRBJ2-7 to the DNA end suggests the J call may be wrong. The CDR3 runs to 13 residues. Germline lookup yields CDR1 DFQATT and CDR2 SNEGSKA (reference sequence).

This clonotype has just a few counts. V usage is TRBV20-1 and J usage is TRBJ2-5; D uncertain. CDR3 length: 14 amino acids. Germline V lookup: CDR1 DFQATT, CDR2 SNEGSKA (reference sequence). Trimming cost V 2 bases and J 1 base, with 11 bases left between them. The CDR3 DNA reads TGCAGTGCTAGACCCAGGCCGCCCCAAGAGACCCAGTACTTC. Translated, it gives CSARPRPPQETQYF.

This clonotype was found a few times. The V and J genes are TRBV4-2 and TRBJ2-1; 12 bases match TRBD2. Losses at the gene ends were 1 base for V and 10 bases for J; bases not matched to a gene: 5. CDR1 and CDR2 from the germline V gene are LGHNA and YNFKEQ. This CDR3 has 15 amino acids. In DNA form, the CDR3 reads TGTGCCAGCAGCCAAGGAGGACTAGCGGGGCGGGAGCAGTTCTTC. This translates into CASSQGGLAGREQFF.

The chain has TRBV7-9 and TRBJ2-5, with D possibly being TRBD2 (7 bases). Germline V gene data show CDR1 as SEHNR and CDR2 as FQNEAQ (reference sequence). The CDR3 consists of 17 residues. Trimming cost V 7 bases and J 2 bases, with 23 bases left between them. The CDR3 coding sequence is TGTGCCAGCACCCCCCTCGGTACGGGGGGCCAGCAAGAGACCCAGTACTTC. Its translation: CASTPLGTGGQQETQYF.

The chain recombines TRBV4-1 with TRBJ2-6; D is ambiguous. V was clipped by 5 bases and J by 0 bases, with 11 bases between them. Germline V gene data show CDR1 as MGHRA and CDR2 as YSYEKL. The CDR3 extends over 16 amino acids. Written as DNA, the CDR3 is TGCGCCAGCAGCGTGTGGGGAACCTCTGGGGCCAACGTCCTGACTTTC. Translated: CASSVWGTSGANVLTF.

The V call is TRBV5-6, the J call TRBJ1-1, with 11 bases lining up with TRBD1. CDR3 length equals 16 residues. V lost 5 bases, J lost 6 bases, and 12 bases stayed unmatched. The germline V gene encodes CDR1 SGHDT and CDR2 YYEEEE. The CDR3 coding sequence is TGTGCCAGCAGGCCCCGGGACAGGGGGTTTTACGCTGAAGCTTTCTTT. Translating gives CASRPRDRGFYAEAFF.

The chain has TRBV25-1 and TRBJ2-5; perhaps TRBD1 as D (5 bases). The CDR3 spans 16 residues. The germline V gene has CDR1 MGHDK and CDR2 SYGVNS. V lost 6 bases and J lost 1, with 18 bases in between. CDR3 amino acids: CASSDPGRASQETQYF. DNA of the CDR3: TGTGCCAGCAGCGACCCGGGCAGGGCGTCCCAAGAGACCCAGTACTTC.

This clonotype was observed a few times. The chain recombines TRBV4-3 with TRBJ1-2; TRBD1 matches 8 bases. J was trimmed by 6 bases and V by 0 bases; bases with no gene match: 12. Germline assignment: CDR1 LGHNA and CDR2 YSLEER. The CDR3 consists of 17 residues. The CDR3 nucleotides are TGCGCCAGCAGCCAAGATTTCGCAGGGGGCTTTTCCCATGGCTACACCTTC. Translating it yields CASSQDFAGGFSHGYTF.

In this sample, this clonotype turned up a few times. The CDR3 DNA reads TGTGCCAGCAGTGAGAGTCCCTCGAATGAAGCTTTCTTT. It yields the protein CASSESPSNEAFF. This chain connects TRBV6-1 to TRBJ1-1; D gene ambiguous. In germline, CDR1 is MNHNS, CDR2 SASEGT. This CDR3 is 13 amino acids long. Between the trimmed V and J ends, which lost 3 bases and 7 bases, there was a span of 12 bases.

This sequence joins TRBV5-1 and TRBJ1-2; 8 nucleotides line up with TRBD1. Germline CDR1 is SGHRS and CDR2 is YFSETQ. The CDR3 sequence is 15 residues long. Trimming cost V 2 bases and J 7 bases; bases outside gene matches: 10. The CDR3, as DNA: TGCGCCAGCAGCTTTGAGCGGCAGGGGGCAAGTGGCTACACCTTC. It is translated as CASSFERQGASGYTF.

The chain is built from TRBV5-1 and TRBJ2-1; TRBD1 might be the D (5 bases). The CDR3 loop spans 15 amino acids. CDR1 is SGHRS and CDR2 is YFSETQ in the germline V gene. V was cut by 4 bases and J by 5 bases, with 16 bases left in between. The CDR3 DNA is TGCGCCAGCAGCAAAACGACAGAACCTAACAATGAGCAGTTCTTC. It is translated as CASSKTTEPNNEQFF.

This clonotype was found many times. The chain uses TRBV5-1 and TRBJ2-5, with no clear D. CDR1 and CDR2 (germline): SGHRS, YFSETQ. V was trimmed by 5 bases and J by 4 bases, leaving 18 bases between them. There are 15 residues in the CDR3. CDR3 residues: CASRLRVLEGETQYF. The CDR3, as DNA: TGCGCCAGCAGATTAAGGGTATTGGAAGGAGAGACCCAGTACTTC.

This clonotype has more than one count but fewer than ten. The chain carries TRBV20-1 and TRBJ2-5; 16 nucleotides match TRBD2. The germline gives CDR1 DFQATT, CDR2 SNEGSKA (reference sequence). The CDR3 runs 16 residues. The junction had 7 bases not matched to a gene; V was cut back by 5 bases and J by 4 bases. CDR3 residues: CSAEGLAGGPGETQYF. The CDR3 bases are TGCAGTGCTGAGGGACTAGCGGGGGGGCCAGGAGAGACCCAGTACTTC.

The chain couples TRBV6-6 to TRBJ2-2; TRBD2 aligns across 8 bases. J lost 8 bases, V lost 2 bases, and 7 bases had no gene match. The CDR3 contains 15 residues. Per germline, CDR1 MNHNY and CDR2 SVGAGI (reference sequence). The DNA of the CDR3 is TGTGCCAGCAGTTACGGCGGGGGGCCCTCTGGGGAGCTGTTTTTT. Encoded protein: CASSYGGGPSGELFF.

V is TRBV5-1 and J is TRBJ2-7; 8 nucleotides match TRBD1. V lost 4 bases and J lost 9; bases outside the gene matches: 18. This CDR3 has 16 amino acids. CDR1 is SGHRS, CDR2 YFSETQ, per germline. This CDR3 reads CASSANPDRDLFGQYF. The CDR3 nucleotides read TGCGCCAGCAGCGCTAATCCGGACAGGGACCTTTTTGGGCAGTACTTC. Supplemented by reference TRBV5-1 and TRBJ2-7, the full variable domain reads KAGVTQTPRYLIKTRGQQVTLSCSPISGHRSVSWYQQTPGQGLQFLFEYFSETQRNKGNFPGRFSGRQFSNSRSEMNVSTLELGDSALYLCASSANPDRDLFGQYFGPGTRLTVT.

The rearrangement uses TRBV18 and TRBJ2-7, with D maybe TRBD2 (5 bases). Germline values: CDR1 KGHSH, CDR2 LQKENI. The CDR3 is made up of 11 amino acids. V gave up 11 bases and J gave up 2 bases, with 10 bases separating them. CDR3 sequence (DNA): TGTGCCTCGGGGAGTACCTACGAGCAGTACTTC. Residues: CASGSTYEQYF.

This chain links TRBV20-1 with TRBJ2-1; possibly TRBD1 for D (6 bases). CDR1 is DFQATT and CDR2 is SNEGSKA in the germline V gene (reference sequence). The CDR3 is made up of 17 amino acids. V was clipped by 0 bases and J by 6 bases, with 21 bases between them. The CDR3 sequence is CSARDLGLGALSNEQFF. DNA for the CDR3: TGCAGTGCTAGAGATCTGGGTTTGGGGGCGTTAAGCAATGAGCAGTTCTTC.

This clonotype was recorded a few times. A junction end diverges from the germline sequence, so it may reflect a read error. The chain is built from TRBV5-1 and TRBJ1-3; possible D gene TRBD1, 6 bases. The CDR3 totals 14 residues. In germline, CDR1 is SGHRS, CDR2 YFSETQ. CDR3 sequence: CTSSLAGEGNTIYF. In nucleotides, the CDR3 is TGCACCAGCAGCTTGGCAGGGGAAGGAAACACCATATATTTT.

The gene calls are TRBV5-4 and TRBJ2-3; possible D gene TRBD1, 8 bases. This CDR3 region has 16 residues. V lost 4 bases to trimming and J lost 1 base, with 16 bases between them. Germline V gene data show CDR1 as SGHNT and CDR2 as YYREEE (reference sequence). CDR3 protein: CASSPRGGQGTDTQYF. CDR3 DNA: TGTGCCAGCAGCCCCAGGGGGGGACAGGGCACAGATACGCAGTATTTT.

The chain employs TRBV7-9 and TRBJ1-3, with D hard to call. V dropped 11 bases and J dropped 7 bases, with 12 bases sitting between them. Per germline, CDR1 SEHNR and CDR2 FQNEAQ (reference sequence). The CDR3 contains 11 residues. The CDR3 sequence: CAPSIRNTIYF. The CDR3 DNA reads as TGTGCCCCCTCCATCAGGAACACCATATATTTT.